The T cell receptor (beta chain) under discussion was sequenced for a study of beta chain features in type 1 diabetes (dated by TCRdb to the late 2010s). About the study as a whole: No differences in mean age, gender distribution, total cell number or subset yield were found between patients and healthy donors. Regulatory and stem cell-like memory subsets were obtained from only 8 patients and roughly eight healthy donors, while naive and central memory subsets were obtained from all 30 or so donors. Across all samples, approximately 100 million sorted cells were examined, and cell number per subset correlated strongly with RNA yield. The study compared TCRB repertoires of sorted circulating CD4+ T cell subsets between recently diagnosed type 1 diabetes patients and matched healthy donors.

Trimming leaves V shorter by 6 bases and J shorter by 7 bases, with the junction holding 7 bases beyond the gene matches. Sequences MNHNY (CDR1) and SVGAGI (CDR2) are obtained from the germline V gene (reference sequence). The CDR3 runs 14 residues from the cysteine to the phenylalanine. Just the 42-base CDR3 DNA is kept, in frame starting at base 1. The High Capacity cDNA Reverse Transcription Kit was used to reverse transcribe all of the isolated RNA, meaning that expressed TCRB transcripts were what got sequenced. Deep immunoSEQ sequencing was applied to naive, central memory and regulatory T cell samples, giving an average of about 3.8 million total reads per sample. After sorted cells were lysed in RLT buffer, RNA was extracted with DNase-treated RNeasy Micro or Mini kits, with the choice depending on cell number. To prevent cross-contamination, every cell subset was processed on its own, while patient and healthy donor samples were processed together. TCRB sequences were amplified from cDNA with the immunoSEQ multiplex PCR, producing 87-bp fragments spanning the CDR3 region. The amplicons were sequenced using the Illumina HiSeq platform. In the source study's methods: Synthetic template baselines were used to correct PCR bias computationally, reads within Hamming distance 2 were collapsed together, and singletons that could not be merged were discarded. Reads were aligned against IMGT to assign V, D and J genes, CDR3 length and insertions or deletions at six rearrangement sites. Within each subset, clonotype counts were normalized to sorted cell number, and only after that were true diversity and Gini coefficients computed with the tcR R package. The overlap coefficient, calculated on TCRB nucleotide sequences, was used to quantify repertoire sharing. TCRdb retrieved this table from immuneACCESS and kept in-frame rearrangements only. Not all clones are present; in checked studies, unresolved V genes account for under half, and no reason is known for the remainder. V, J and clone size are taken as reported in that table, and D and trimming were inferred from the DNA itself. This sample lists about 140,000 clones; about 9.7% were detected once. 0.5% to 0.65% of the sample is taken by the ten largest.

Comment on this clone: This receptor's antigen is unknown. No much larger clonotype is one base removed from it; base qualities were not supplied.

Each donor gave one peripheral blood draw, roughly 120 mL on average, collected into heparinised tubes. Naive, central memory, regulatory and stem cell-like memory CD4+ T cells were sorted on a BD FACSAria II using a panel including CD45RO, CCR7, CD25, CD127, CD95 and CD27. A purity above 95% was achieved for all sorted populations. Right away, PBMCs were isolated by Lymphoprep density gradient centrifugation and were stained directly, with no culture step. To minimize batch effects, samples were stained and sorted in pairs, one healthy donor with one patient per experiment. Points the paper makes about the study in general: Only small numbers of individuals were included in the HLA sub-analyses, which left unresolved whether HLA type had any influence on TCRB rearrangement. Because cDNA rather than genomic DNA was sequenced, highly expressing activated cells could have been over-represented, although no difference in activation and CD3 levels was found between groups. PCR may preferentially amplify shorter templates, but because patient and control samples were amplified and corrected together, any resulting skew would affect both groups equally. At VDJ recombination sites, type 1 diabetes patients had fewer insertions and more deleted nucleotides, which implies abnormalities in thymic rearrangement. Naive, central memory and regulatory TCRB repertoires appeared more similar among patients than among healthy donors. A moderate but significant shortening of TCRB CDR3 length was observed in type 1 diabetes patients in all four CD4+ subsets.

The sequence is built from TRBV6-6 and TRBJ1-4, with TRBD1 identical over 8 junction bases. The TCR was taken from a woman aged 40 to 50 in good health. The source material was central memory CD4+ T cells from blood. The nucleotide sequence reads TGTGCCAGCAGGCTACAGGGGGGAAGTGAAAAACTGTTTTTT. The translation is CASRLQGGSEKLFF.